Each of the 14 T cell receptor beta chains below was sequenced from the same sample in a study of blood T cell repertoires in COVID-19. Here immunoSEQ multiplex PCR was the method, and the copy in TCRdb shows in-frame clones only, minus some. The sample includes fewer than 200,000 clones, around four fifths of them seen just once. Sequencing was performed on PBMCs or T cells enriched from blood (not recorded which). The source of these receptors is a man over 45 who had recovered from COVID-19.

The CDR3 DNA reads TGTGCCAGCTCATCGGAGGGCAGCGCTAACTATGGCTACACCTTC. The encoded protein is CASSSEGSANYGYTF. The chain has TRBV18 and TRBJ1-2; D is ambiguous. CDR1 KGHSH and CDR2 LQKENI come from the germline V gene. This CDR3 contains 15 residues. Trimming removed 5 bases at V and 0 bases at J, with 13 bases between.

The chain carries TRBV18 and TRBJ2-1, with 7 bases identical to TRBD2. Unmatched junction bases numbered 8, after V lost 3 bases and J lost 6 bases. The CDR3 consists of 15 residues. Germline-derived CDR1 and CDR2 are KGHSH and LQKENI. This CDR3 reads CASSPREVGGNEQFF. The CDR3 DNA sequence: TGTGCCAGCTCACCCCGGGAGGTGGGGGGCAATGAGCAGTTCTTC. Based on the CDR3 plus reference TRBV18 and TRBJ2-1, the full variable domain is NAGVMQNPRHLVRRRGQEARLRCSPMKGHSHVYWYRQLPEEGLKFMVYLQKENIIDESGMPKERFSAEFPKEGPSILRIQQVVRGDSAAYFCASSPREVGGNEQFFGPGTRLTVL.

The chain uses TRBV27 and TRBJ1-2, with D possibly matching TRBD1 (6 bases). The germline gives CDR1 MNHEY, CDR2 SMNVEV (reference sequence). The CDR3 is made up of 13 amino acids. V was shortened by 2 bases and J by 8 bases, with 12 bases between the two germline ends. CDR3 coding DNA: TGTGCCAGCAGTTTACAAATGAGGGGGGGCTACACCTTC. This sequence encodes CASSLQMRGGYTF.

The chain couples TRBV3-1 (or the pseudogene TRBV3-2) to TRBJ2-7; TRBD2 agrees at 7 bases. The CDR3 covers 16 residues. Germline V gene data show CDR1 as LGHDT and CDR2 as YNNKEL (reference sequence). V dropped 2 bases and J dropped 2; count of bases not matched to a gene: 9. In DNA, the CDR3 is TGTGCCAGCAGCCAAAGTGACGGGGGGAGGCCCTACGAGCAGTACTTC. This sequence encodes CASSQSDGGRPYEQYF.

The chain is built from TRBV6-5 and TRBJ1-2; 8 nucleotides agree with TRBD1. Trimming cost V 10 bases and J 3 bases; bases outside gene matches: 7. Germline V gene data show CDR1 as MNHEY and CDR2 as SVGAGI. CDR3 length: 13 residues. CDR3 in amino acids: CATKTGVDYGYTF. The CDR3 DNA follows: TGTGCCACCAAGACAGGGGTAGACTATGGCTACACCTTC.

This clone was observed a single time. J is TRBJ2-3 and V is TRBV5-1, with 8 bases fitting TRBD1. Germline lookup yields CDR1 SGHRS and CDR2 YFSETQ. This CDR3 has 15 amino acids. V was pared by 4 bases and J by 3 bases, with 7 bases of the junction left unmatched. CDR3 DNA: TGCGCCAGCAGCCAGGCGACAGGGGTAACAGATACGCAGTATTTT. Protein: CASSQATGVTDTQYF.

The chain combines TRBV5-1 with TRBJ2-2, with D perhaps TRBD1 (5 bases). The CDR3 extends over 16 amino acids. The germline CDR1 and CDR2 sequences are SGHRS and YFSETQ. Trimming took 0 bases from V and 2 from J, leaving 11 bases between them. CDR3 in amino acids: CASSLAGRGNTGELFF. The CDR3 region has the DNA TGCGCCAGCAGCTTGGCTGGTAGGGGCAACACCGGGGAGCTGTTTTTT.

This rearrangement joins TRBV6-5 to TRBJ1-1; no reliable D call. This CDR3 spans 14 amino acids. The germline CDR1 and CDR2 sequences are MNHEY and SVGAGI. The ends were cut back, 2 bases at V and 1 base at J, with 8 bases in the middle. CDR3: CASSYGGGNTEAFF. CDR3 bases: TGTGCCAGCAGTTACGGCGGAGGGAACACTGAAGCTTTCTTT.

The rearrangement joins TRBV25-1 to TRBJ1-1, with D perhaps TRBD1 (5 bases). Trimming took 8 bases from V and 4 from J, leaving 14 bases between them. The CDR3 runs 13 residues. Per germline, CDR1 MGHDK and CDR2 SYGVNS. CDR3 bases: TGTGCCAGCCGACTGACAGTATCCACTGAAGCTTTCTTT. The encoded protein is CASRLTVSTEAFF.

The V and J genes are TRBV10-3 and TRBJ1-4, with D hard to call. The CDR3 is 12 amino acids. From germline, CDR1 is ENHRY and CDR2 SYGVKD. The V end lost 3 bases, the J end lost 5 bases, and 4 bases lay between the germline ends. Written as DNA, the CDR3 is TGTGCCATCAGTGACAGGAATGAAAAACTGTTTTTT. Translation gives CAISDRNEKLFF.

Here the CDR3 reads CARQGLGNTIYF. The CDR3 DNA is TGTGCCAGGCAGGGATTAGGAAACACCATATATTTT. The chain joins TRBV2 to TRBJ1-3, with D possibly being TRBD1 (5 bases). The germline V gene has CDR1 SNHLY and CDR2 FYNNEI. The ends were cut back, 9 bases at V and 4 bases at J, with 10 bases in the middle. This CDR3 is 12 amino acids long.

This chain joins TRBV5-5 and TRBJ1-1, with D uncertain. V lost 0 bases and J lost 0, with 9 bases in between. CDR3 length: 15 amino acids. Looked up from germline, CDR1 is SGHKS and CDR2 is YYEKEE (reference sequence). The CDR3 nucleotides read TGTGCCAGCAGCTTGGAGTCAGTATTGAACACTGAAGCTTTCTTT. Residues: CASSLESVLNTEAFF.

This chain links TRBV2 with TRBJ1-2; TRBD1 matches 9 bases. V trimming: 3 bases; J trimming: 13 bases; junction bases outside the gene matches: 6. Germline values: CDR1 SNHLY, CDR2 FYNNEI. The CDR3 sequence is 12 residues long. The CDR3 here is CASSDDRGYSTF. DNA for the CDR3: TGTGCCAGCAGTGACGACAGGGGGTATTCCACCTTC.

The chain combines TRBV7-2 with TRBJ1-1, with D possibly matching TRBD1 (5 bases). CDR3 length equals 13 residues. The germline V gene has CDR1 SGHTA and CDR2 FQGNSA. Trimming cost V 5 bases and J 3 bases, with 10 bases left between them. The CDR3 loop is CASSEQDYTEAFF. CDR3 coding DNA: TGTGCCAGCAGCGAACAGGATTACACTGAAGCTTTCTTT. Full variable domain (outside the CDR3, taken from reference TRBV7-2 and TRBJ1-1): GAGVSQSPSNKVTEKGKDVELRCDPISGHTALYWYRQSLGQGLEFLIYFQGNSAPDKSGLPSDRFSAERTGGSVSTLTIQRTQQEDSAVYLCASSEQDYTEAFFGQGTRLTVV.